This TCR beta chain was retrieved from a study of cytomegalovirus exposure and HLA in healthy donors. Study context: HLA-typed donors were the source of approximately 80 million unique TCRs, which an early data release held.

Concerning this clone: Its antigen is as yet unknown. The germline gene is not matched at one end of the junction; a read error may be the cause.

Study-wide results and limits: A later look showed TCR association rates differing by HLA locus, highest for DRB1 and lowest for HLA-C. Looking again later, the authors saw that most CMV-associated TCR beta chains seemed HLA-restricted.

PCR involved 60 Vbeta and 13 Jbeta primers. TCRdb's copy holds only in-frame clones and misses some; the assay was immunoSEQ multiplex PCR. The sample lists roughly 80,000 clones; over 65% were seen once. The CDR3 sequence is 16 residues long. From germline, CDR1 is SEHNR and CDR2 FQNEAQ (reference sequence). This chain connects TRBV7-9 to TRBJ2-7, with TRBD2 identical over 13 bases. Sequenced: PBMCs. The TCR originated in a man aged 50 to 60 in good health and CMV-seropositive. CDR3 loop: CSSSSSRTSGSNEQYF. The CDR3 nucleotides read TGTTCCAGCAGCTCAAGTCGGACTAGCGGGAGTAACGAGCAGTACTTC.